Listed below are T cell receptor beta chains from one sample, sequenced in a study of siplizumab effects on memory and regulatory T cells. The method was immunoSEQ multiplex PCR; TCRdb's version includes in-frame clones alone and lacks a portion of them. The profile covers just over 60,000 clones, with around 79% appearing a single time and about 0.4% taken by the ten largest. The sample comprised memory CD4+ T cells sorted from blood. These receptors all stem from a human donor in good health. The CDR3 runs from the conserved cysteine through the conserved F or W. Each record gives: J gene, V gene, clone size, D gene, CDR3 DNA, CDR3 protein. D genes are given only for firm matches. Size is omitted from some rows. Given values are once, few, many or a class for expanded clones.

J: TRBJ2-5; V: TRBV19; size: NA; D: TRBD1; DNA: TGTGCCAGTAGTATATCAGGGGGCCGGGAGACCCAGTACTTC; CDR3: CASSISGGRETQYF
J: TRBJ2-7; V: TRBV5-4; size: NA; D: TRBD1; DNA: TGTGCCAGCAGCGAGCGCCGGGACAGGGGGCTCTACGAGCAGTACTTC; CDR3: CASSERRDRGLYEQYF
J: TRBJ2-3; V: TRBV27; size: NA; D: NA; DNA: TGTGCCAGCAGTTCCGCTCGTCTTGGCACAGATACGCAGTATTTT; CDR3: CASSSARLGTDTQYF
J: TRBJ1-2; V: TRBV6-6; size: NA; D: NA; DNA: TGTGCCAGCAGTTATAGGTCAGGCCTCTATGGCTACACCTTC; CDR3: CASSYRSGLYGYTF
J: TRBJ1-4; V: TRBV28; size: NA; D: NA; DNA: TGTGCCAGCAGCTGGGGGCAGGGAGACGAAAAACTGTTTTTT; CDR3: CASSWGQGDEKLFF
J: TRBJ2-1; V: TRBV4-2; size: few; D: NA; DNA: TGTGCCAGCAGCCCTTTAATGTCAGGGTCCTACAATGAGCAGTTCTTC; CDR3: CASSPLMSGSYNEQFF
J: TRBJ1-2; V: TRBV19; size: NA; D: TRBD1; DNA: TGTGCCAGTACCCAGGGACAGGGCCCGAACTATGGCTACACCTTC; CDR3: CASTQGQGPNYGYTF
J: TRBJ2-1; V: TRBV7-3; size: NA; D: NA; DNA: TGTGCCAGCAGCTTAGGATCTCGAGGGAACAATGAGCAGTTCTTC; CDR3: CASSLGSRGNNEQFF
J: TRBJ2-1; V: TRBV18; size: NA; D: TRBD2; DNA: TGTGCCAGCTCCCCAACTAGCGGGGGGCCGAATGAGCAGTTCTTC; CDR3: CASSPTSGGPNEQFF
J: TRBJ1-6; V: TRBV28; size: NA; D: TRBD1; DNA: TGTGCCAGCAGTTTCCGGACAGGGTATAATTCACCCCTCCACTTT; CDR3: CASSFRTGYNSPLHF
J: TRBJ2-7; V: TRBV6-5; size: NA; D: NA; DNA: TGTGCCAGCAGTTACTCTCGAGTTCAGAAAAGGGACGAGCAGTACTTC; CDR3: CASSYSRVQKRDEQYF
J: TRBJ1-1; V: TRBV19; size: NA; D: NA; DNA: TGTGCCAGTAGAGGGGGAGGGGCCCTCGAAGCTTTCTTT; CDR3: CASRGGGALEAFF
J: TRBJ1-2; V: TRBV6-6; size: NA; D: NA; DNA: TGTGCCAGCAGTTACAGGGGTTATGGCTACACCTTC; CDR3: CASSYRGYGYTF
J: TRBJ2-5; V: TRBV9; size: NA; D: NA; DNA: TGTGCCAGCAGCGTAACAGACCAAGAGACCCAGTACTTC; CDR3: CASSVTDQETQYF
J: TRBJ2-3; V: TRBV11-2; size: NA; D: NA; DNA: TGTGCCAGCAGCCCCGACTTCGGGGGACGCACAGATACGCAGTATTTT; CDR3: CASSPDFGGRTDTQYF
J: TRBJ2-2; V: TRBV19; size: NA; D: NA; DNA: TGTGCCAGTAGTATCCGGGACGGGGAGCTGTTTTTT; CDR3: CASSIRDGELFF
J: TRBJ2-5; V: TRBV5-4; size: NA; D: NA; DNA: TGTGCCAGCAGCTTGCAGGGGCGCCGGGAGACCCAGTACTTC; CDR3: CASSLQGRRETQYF
J: TRBJ2-3; V: TRBV28; size: few; D: NA; DNA: TGTGCCAGCAGTGACCGGGACTCCGGAGGAGATACGCAGTATTTT; CDR3: CASSDRDSGGDTQYF
J: TRBJ1-1; V: TRBV29-1; size: NA; D: NA; DNA: TGCAGCGTTGTACGGTTGAACACTGAAGCTTTCTTT; CDR3: CSVVRLNTEAFF
J: TRBJ2-1; V: TRBV14; size: once; D: TRBD1; DNA: TGTGCCAGCAGCCAAGCCGGGACAGGGGCCTACAATGAGCAGTTCTTC; CDR3: CASSQAGTGAYNEQFF
J: TRBJ2-1; V: TRBV5-1; size: NA; D: NA; DNA: TGCGCCAGCAGCGGGCCCCCCTTTGTGTTCGAGCAGTTCTTC; CDR3: CASSGPPFVFEQFF
J: TRBJ2-7; V: TRBV6-1; size: NA; D: NA; DNA: TGTGCCAGCAGTGAAGTTGTGGGAGAGCAGTACTTC; CDR3: CASSEVVGEQYF
J: TRBJ2-5; V: TRBV15; size: NA; D: NA; DNA: TGTGCCACCAGCAGAGATAAGCCGGGGCGAGAGACCCAGTACTTC; CDR3: CATSRDKPGRETQYF
J: TRBJ1-1; V: TRBV5-4; size: NA; D: TRBD1; DNA: TGTGCCAGCAGCGGCGCTACTCCCGCTAACAGGGGTTTCAACACTGAAGCTTTCTTT; CDR3: CASSGATPANRGFNTEAFF
J: TRBJ1-3; V: TRBV7-2; size: NA; D: NA; DNA: TGTGCCAGCAGCTTAGTACAGCCCTCTGGAAACACCATATATTTT; CDR3: CASSLVQPSGNTIYF
J: TRBJ2-1; V: TRBV18; size: NA; D: TRBD1; DNA: TGTGCCAGCTCACCGACAGGGCGACCTGAGCAGTTCTTC; CDR3: CASSPTGRPEQFF
J: TRBJ1-2; V: TRBV7-2; size: NA; D: TRBD1; DNA: TGTGCCAGCAGCCCACAGGGGCTTGATGGCTACACCTTC; CDR3: CASSPQGLDGYTF
J: TRBJ1-2; V: TRBV14; size: few; D: NA; DNA: TGTGCCAGCAGCCAAAGTCGTGGCTCTGGCTACACCTTC; CDR3: CASSQSRGSGYTF
J: TRBJ1-6; V: TRBV19; size: NA; D: NA; DNA: TGTGCCAGTAGTAACCCGGGACCGAACAATTCACCCCTCCACTTT; CDR3: CASSNPGPNNSPLHF
J: TRBJ2-5; V: TRBV2; size: NA; D: TRBD1; DNA: TGTGCCAGCAGGACCACAGGGGGCAGGGAGACCCAGTACTTC; CDR3: CASRTTGGRETQYF
J: TRBJ2-7; V: TRBV7-9; size: NA; D: NA; DNA: TGTGCCAGCAGCTTACGGAGCTACGAGCAGTACTTC; CDR3: CASSLRSYEQYF
J: TRBJ1-2; V: TRBV7-6; size: NA; D: TRBD1; DNA: TGTGCCAGCAGCCCGGGACCGGGACAGGGGCCCACATTCTATGGCTACACCTTC; CDR3: CASSPGPGQGPTFYGYTF
J: TRBJ1-3; V: TRBV5-4; size: NA; D: NA; DNA: TGTGCCAGCAGCTTGATGGGGGCGAATATCGGAAACACCATATATTTT; CDR3: CASSLMGANIGNTIYF
J: TRBJ2-6; V: TRBV19; size: few; D: NA; DNA: TGTGCCAGTAGTATAGAAGGCACTGGGGCCAACGTCCTGACTTTC; CDR3: CASSIEGTGANVLTF